The 3 T cell receptor beta chains below come from one sample, sequenced in a study of cytomegalovirus exposure and HLA in healthy donors. PCR used 60 Vbeta primers and 13 Jbeta primers. The repertoire was sequenced with immunoSEQ multiplex PCR; TCRdb's copy has only in-frame clones and lacks some. This sample has some 110,000 clones, with around 15% found just once. Sequenced sample: PBMCs. The receptors were sampled from a female donor in good health and CMV-seronegative.

The table lists this clone with a few counts. The V call is TRBV11-3, the J call TRBJ2-3; 9 bases are a match to TRBD1. The CDR3 covers 14 residues. From germline, CDR1 is SGHNT and CDR2 YENEEA. Trimming removed 5 bases from V and 7 bases from J; junction bases left unmatched: 7. CDR3 amino acids: CASSQRQGVNTQYF. The CDR3 DNA sequence: TGTGCCAGCAGCCAACGACAGGGGGTAAATACGCAGTATTTT.

Only a few counts were recorded for this clone. The rearrangement uses TRBV28 and TRBJ2-7; TRBD1 matches 10 bases. V was clipped by 6 bases and J by 4 bases; unmatched bases: 6. CDR1 and CDR2 (germline): MDHEN, SYDVKM. This CDR3 spans 14 amino acids. CDR3 sequence: CASRRVDRGYEQYF. In DNA, the CDR3 is TGTGCCAGCAGGAGGGTGGACAGGGGGTACGAGCAGTACTTC.

The table lists this clone with a few counts. This sequence joins TRBV21-1 and TRBJ1-5; the D call TRBD1 from the table was never checked on the DNA. TRBV21-1 is listed as a pseudogene. There are 15 residues in the CDR3. CDR3 loop: CASTPDREGDQPQHF. Here the CDR3 DNA reads TGTGCCAGCACCCCGGACAGGGAAGGAGATCAGCCCCAGCATTTT.